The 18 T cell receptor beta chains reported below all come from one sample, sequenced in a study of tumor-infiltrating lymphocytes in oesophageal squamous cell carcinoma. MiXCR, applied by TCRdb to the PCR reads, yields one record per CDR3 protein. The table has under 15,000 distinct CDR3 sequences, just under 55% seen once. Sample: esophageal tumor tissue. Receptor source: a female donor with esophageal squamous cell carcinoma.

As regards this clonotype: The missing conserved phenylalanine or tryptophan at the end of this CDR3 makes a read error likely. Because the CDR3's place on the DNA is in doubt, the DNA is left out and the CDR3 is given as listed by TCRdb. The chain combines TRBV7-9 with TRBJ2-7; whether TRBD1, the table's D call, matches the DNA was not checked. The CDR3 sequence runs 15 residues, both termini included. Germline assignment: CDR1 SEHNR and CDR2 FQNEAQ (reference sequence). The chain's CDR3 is CASSPGGGYEQYFGS.

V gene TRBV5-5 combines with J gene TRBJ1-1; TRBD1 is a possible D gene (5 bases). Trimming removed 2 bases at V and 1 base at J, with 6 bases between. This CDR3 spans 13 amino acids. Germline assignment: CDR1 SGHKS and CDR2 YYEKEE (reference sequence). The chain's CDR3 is CASSFGGNTEAFF. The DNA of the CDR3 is TGTGCCAGCAGCTTCGGGGGGAACACTGAAGCTTTCTTT.

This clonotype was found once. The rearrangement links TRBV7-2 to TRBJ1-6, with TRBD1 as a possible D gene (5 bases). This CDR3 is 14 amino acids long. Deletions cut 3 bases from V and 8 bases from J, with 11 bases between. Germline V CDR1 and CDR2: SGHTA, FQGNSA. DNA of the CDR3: TGTGCCAGCAGCTTCGCGACAGTTCATTCACCCCTCCACTTT. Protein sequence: CASSFATVHSPLHF.

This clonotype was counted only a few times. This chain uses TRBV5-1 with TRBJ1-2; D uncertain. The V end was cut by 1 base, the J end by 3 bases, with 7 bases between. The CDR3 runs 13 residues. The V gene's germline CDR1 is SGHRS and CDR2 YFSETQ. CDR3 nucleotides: TGCGCCAGCAGCTTGAACTTCGACTATGGCTACACCTTC. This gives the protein CASSLNFDYGYTF.

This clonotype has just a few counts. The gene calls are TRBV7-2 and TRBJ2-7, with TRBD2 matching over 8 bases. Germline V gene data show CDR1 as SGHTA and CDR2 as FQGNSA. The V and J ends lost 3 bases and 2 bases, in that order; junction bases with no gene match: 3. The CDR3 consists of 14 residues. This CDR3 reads CASSFSGRAYEQYF. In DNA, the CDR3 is TGTGCCAGCAGCTTTTCCGGGAGGGCCTACGAGCAGTACTTC.

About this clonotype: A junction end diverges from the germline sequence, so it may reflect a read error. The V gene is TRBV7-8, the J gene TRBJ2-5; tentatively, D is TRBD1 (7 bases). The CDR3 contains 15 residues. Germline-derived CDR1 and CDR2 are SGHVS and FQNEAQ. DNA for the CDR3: TGTGCCAGCAGCGCGACACCCGCCGGGACTCAGGGGGAAGTCTTC. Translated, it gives CASSATPAGTQGEVF.

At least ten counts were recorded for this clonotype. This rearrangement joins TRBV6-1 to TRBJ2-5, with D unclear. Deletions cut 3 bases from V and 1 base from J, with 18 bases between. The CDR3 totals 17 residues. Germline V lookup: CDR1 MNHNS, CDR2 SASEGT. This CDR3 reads CASSDNYRRKPQETQYF. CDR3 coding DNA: TGTGCCAGCAGTGATAATTATCGGAGAAAACCCCAAGAGACCCAGTACTTC.

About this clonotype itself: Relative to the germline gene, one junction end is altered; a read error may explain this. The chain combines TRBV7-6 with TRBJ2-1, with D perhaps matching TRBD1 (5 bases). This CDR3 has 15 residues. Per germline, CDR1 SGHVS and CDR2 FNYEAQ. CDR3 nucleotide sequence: TGTGCCAGCAGCTTAGCCCAGGGCCCAAATTCACCCCTCCACTTC. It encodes CASSLAQGPNSPLHF. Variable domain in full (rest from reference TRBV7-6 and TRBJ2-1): GAGVSQSPRYKVTKRGQDVALRCDPISGHVSLYWYRQALGQGPEFLTYFNYEAQQDKSGLPNDRFSAERPEGSISTLTIQRTEQRDSAMYRCASSLAQGPNSPLHFGPGTRLTVL.

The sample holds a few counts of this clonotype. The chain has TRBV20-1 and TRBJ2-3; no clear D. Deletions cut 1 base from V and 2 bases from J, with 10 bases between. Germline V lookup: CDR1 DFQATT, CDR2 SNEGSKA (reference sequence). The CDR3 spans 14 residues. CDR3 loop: CSARGQLDTDTQYF. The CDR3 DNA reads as TGCAGTGCTAGAGGGCAGCTTGACACAGATACGCAGTATTTT.

The CDR3 reads CASSSRGSTQETQYF. The CDR3 DNA follows: TGTGCCAGCAGCTCCCGGGGGAGCACCCAAGAGACCCAGTACTTC. The rearrangement links TRBV7-9 to TRBJ2-7; possible D gene TRBD2, 6 bases. The assigned J gene may be wrong: the sequence end matches TRBJ2-5 better. Germline CDR1 reads SEHNR; CDR2 reads FQNEAQ (reference sequence). The length of the CDR3 is 15 residues.

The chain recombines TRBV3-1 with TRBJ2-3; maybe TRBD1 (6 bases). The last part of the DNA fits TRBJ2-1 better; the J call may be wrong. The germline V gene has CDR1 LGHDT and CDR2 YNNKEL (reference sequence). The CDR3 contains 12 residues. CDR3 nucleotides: TGTGCCAGCAGCCAATTAGGACAGGAGCAGTTCTTC. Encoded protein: CASSQLGQEQFF.

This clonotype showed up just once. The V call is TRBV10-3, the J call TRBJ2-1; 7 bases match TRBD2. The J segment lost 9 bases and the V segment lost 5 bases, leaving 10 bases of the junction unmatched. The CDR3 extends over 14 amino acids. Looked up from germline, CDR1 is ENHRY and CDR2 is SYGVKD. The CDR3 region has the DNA TGTGCCATCAGTAGCGGGGACTTAGCGGGTGAGCAGTTCTTC. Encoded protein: CAISSGDLAGEQFF.

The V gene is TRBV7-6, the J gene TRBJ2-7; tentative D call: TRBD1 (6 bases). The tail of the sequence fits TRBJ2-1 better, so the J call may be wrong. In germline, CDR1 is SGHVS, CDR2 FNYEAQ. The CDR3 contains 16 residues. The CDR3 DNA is TGTGCCAGCAGCTTCGCCCACAGGGAGCTCGAGGATGAGCAGTTCTTC. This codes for CASSFAHRELEDEQFF.

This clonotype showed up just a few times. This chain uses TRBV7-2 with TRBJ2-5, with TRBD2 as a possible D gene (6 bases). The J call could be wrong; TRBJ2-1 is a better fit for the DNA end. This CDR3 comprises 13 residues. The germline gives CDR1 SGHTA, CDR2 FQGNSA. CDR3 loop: CASSSGVSHEQFF. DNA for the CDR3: TGTGCCAGCAGCTCGGGGGTTTCCCATGAGCAGTTCTTC.

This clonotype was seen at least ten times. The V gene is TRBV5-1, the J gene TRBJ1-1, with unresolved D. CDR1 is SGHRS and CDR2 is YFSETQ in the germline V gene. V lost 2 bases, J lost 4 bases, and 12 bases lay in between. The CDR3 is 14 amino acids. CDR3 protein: CASSFGGPRTEAFF. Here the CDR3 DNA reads TGCGCCAGCAGCTTCGGAGGGCCACGCACTGAAGCTTTCTTT. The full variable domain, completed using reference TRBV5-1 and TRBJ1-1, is KAGVTQTPRYLIKTRGQQVTLSCSPISGHRSVSWYQQTPGQGLQFLFEYFSETQRNKGNFPGRFSGRQFSNSRSEMNVSTLELGDSALYLCASSFGGPRTEAFFGQGTRLTVV.

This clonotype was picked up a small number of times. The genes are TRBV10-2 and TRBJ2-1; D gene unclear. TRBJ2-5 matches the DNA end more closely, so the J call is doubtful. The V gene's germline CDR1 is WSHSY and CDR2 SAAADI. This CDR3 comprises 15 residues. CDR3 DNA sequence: TGCGCCAGCAGTGAATCGCGGCAGCTGATGGAGACCCAGTACTTC. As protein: CASSESRQLMETQYF.

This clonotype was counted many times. The CDR3: CASSRQGAPSYNSPLHF. The CDR3 DNA follows: TGTGCCAGCAGTCGACAGGGGGCCCCCTCCTATAATTCACCCCTCCACTTT. This sequence joins TRBV27 and TRBJ1-6, with 10 bases that match TRBD1. The CDR3 has 17 amino acids. Germline lookup yields CDR1 MNHEY and CDR2 SMNVEV (reference sequence). The V and J ends lost 5 bases and 0 bases, in that order; junction bases with no gene match: 4.

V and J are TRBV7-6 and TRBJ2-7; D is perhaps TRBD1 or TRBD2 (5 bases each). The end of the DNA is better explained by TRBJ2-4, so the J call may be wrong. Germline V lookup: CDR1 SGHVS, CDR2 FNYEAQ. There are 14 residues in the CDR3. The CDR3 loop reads CASSHEGAKNIQYF. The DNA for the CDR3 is TGTGCCAGCAGCCACGAGGGGGCCAAAAACATTCAGTACTTC.